A selection of T cell receptor beta chains follows, all from one sample in a study of long-term antiretroviral therapy in people with HIV. TCRdb's table, derived via immunoSEQ multiplex PCR, lists solely in-frame clones and lacks some. The sample has about 37,000 clones; roughly 80% are singletons. The source material was unsorted PBMCs, sampled 1 year after starting antiretroviral therapy. The source of these receptors is a man aged 18-30 years with HIV. Each CDR3 is given without its conserved first and last residue. Fields, in order: V gene, CDR3 protein.

TRBV12-5	ASGLVQSEQY
TRBV21-1	ASSKFYRENTGELF
TRBV6-1	ASRTGELSGELF
TRBV28	ASSLWAGEQY
TRBV5-6	ASSLTGDTEAF
TRBV14	ASSRGHGGTDTQY
TRBV27	ASSPQQGLSIYGYT
TRBV7-9	ASSARGEEQETQY
TRBV7-8	ASSLGLGQNYGYT
TRBV7-9	ASSLVRVTGELF
TRBV28	ASTLSGWGHLDNEQF
TRBV28	ASSRTGGLQEKLF
TRBV28	ASRGSGGGNQPQH
TRBV7-6	ASITQGEGGYT
TRBV28	ASSWSPRGDTDTQY
TRBV11-2	ASSASWGGGHT
TRBV11-2	ASSSPTATAETQY
TRBV18	ASSPLRGMNTEAF
TRBV27	ASSYSGGGYNEQF
TRBV19	ASKDSGGVNYGYT
TRBV10-1	ASSGTVNTEAF
TRBV19	ASSVKERSAEQY
TRBV27	ASSLRGGPTTNEKLF
TRBV25-1	ASDRDGYEQY
TRBV18	ASSPDSSRYSSYEQY